This paragraph covers one TCR beta chain sequence. The data are from a study of T cells after somatic rescue of genetic block. TCRdb's table, derived via immunoSEQ multiplex PCR, lists solely in-frame clones and lacks some. The table shows approximately 14,000 clones, with 55% to 75% occurring only once. CDR1 is DFQATT, CDR2 SNEGSKA, per germline (reference sequence). The CDR3 covers 10 residues. Trimming took 3 bases from V and 10 from J, leaving 9 bases between them. The TCR sequence derives from a man between 18 and 35 years old. This chain joins TRBV20-1 and TRBJ1-1; no definite D call. Sequenced sample: peripheral blood mononuclear cells (PBMCs). CDR3 sequence reads: CSASSLVAFF. The CDR3 DNA follows: TGCAGTGCTAGCTCGTTAGTAGCTTTCTTT.